The clone carrying this TCR beta chain appeared a single time. Its cognate antigen is unknown. TCRdb's table, derived via immunoSEQ multiplex PCR, lists solely in-frame clones and lacks some. The sample consists of fewer than 100,000 clones, roughly 93% of them appearing once. Separate from the approximately 720-subject first cohort, the roughly 110-subject validation cohort was the one that the donors belonged to. This sample stems from a study of cytomegalovirus exposure and HLA in healthy donors. Study-wide results and caveats: Rarity held for most TCR sequences, but there were some public TCRs that occurred in many donors.

Sequenced material: PBMCs. This TCR was sampled from a man aged 25-45 years in good health and CMV-seronegative.

The CDR3 nucleotides are TGTGCCAGCAGCAAGGGGGTAGGGGGTGGACAGGGATCTTTACGGCACTACGAGCAGTACTTC. This codes for CASSKGVGGGQGSLRHYEQYF. The chain has TRBV21-1 and TRBJ2-7; the table's D call, TRBD1, has no DNA check behind it. TRBV21-1 has pseudogene status. The CDR3 extends over 21 amino acids.